This is a list of T cell receptor beta chains from one sample in a study of T cells after posttransplantation cyclophosphamide. Assay used: immunoSEQ multiplex PCR; TCRdb lists only in-frame clones, some missing. The repertoire holds around 16,000 clones, with around 94% as singletons. Source material: naive CD4+ T cells sorted from blood. All receptors derive from a woman in her fifties or sixties in good health and a related stem cell transplant donor. Both conserved end residues are part of each CDR3. D genes are given only for firm matches. The size entry is marked missing in some rows and otherwise reads once, few, many or a size class.

TGTGCCAGCTCAAGCACTCGGGACTTGAACTCCTACGAGCAGTACTTC	CASSSTRDLNSYEQYF	TRBJ2-7	NA	NA	TRBV18
TGCGCCAGCAGCTTGGCCATCACAGGGGGCACTGAAGCTTTCTTT	CASSLAITGGTEAFF	TRBJ1-1	TRBD1	NA	TRBV5-1
TGTGCCAGCAGTGAATTCTTCCTACGGACTGAAGCTTTCTTT	CASSEFFLRTEAFF	TRBJ1-1	NA	NA	TRBV6-1
TGTGCCAGCAGTGTTACAGGCCAGGGGCAGCCCCAGCATTTT	CASSVTGQGQPQHF	TRBJ1-5	NA	NA	TRBV6-1
TGTGCCAGCATCGGGTACCGTACCTACGAGCAGTACTTC	CASIGYRTYEQYF	TRBJ2-7	NA	once	TRBV28
TGTGCCAGCAGTCCCTGGGGGGGGGAGCCCCAGCATTTT	CASSPWGGEPQHF	TRBJ1-5	NA	NA	TRBV2
TGTGCCAGTAGCCAAGTAGGTAGCGGGCCCAAAGAGACCCAGTACTTC	CASSQVGSGPKETQYF	TRBJ2-5	TRBD2	NA	TRBV14
TGTGCCAGCTCCGAGGGGGTTGAGACCCAGTACTTC	CASSEGVETQYF	TRBJ2-5	NA	NA	TRBV18
TGTGCCAGCAGCCAAGCAGCGGGAGTGCCCGGGGAGCTGTTTTTT	CASSQAAGVPGELFF	TRBJ2-2	TRBD2	few	TRBV4-2
TGTGCCAGCTCACCGGGGGTGACTAGCGGAGTTGAGCAGTTCTTC	CASSPGVTSGVEQFF	TRBJ2-1	TRBD2	NA	TRBV18
TGTGCCAGTACCCCAGTAGGGAGGGGGGACACTGAAGCTTTCTTT	CASTPVGRGDTEAFF	TRBJ1-1	NA	NA	TRBV19
TGTGCCAGCAGCTCAGGGGGCCCCCCGAACACTAAAGCTTTCTTT	CASSSGGPPNTKAFF	TRBJ1-1	TRBD1	NA	TRBV27
TGTGCCTGGAGAGACAGGGGGCTTACTGAAGCTTTCTTT	CAWRDRGLTEAFF	TRBJ1-1	TRBD1	NA	TRBV30
TGTGCCAGCACCGTGAACACTGAAGCTTTCTTT	CASTVNTEAFF	TRBJ1-1	NA	NA	TRBV28
TGTGCCACCAGCAGAGACAGGGCTATAGGATACGAGCAGTACTTC	CATSRDRAIGYEQYF	TRBJ2-7	NA	few	TRBV15
TGTGCCAGCAGATTGGGACAGGGAACCTACGAGCAGTACTTC	CASRLGQGTYEQYF	TRBJ2-7	TRBD1	NA	TRBV5-5
TGTGCCAGCAGCCTACAGGGTCATCACACTGAAGCTTTCTTT	CASSLQGHHTEAFF	TRBJ1-1	NA	NA	TRBV6-1
TGTGCCTGGAGTGTAGGAGGGGTCATGTACAATGAGCAGTTCTTC	CAWSVGGVMYNEQFF	TRBJ2-1	NA	NA	TRBV30
TGTGCTAGTGGTTTGGGCCGGGACACCAACACCGGGGAGCTGTTTTTT	CASGLGRDTNTGELFF	TRBJ2-2	NA	once	TRBV12-5